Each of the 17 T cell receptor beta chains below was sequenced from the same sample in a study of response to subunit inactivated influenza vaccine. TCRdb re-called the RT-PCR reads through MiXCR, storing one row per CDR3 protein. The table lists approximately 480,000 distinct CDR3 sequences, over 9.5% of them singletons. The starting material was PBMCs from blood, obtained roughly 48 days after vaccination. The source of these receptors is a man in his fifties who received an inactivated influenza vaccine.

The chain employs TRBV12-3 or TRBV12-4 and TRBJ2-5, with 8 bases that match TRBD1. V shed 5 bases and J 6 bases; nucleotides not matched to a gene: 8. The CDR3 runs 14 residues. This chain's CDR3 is CASSRGQGRKTQYF. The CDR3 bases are TGTGCCAGCAGTCGCGGACAGGGTCGTAAGACCCAGTACTTC.

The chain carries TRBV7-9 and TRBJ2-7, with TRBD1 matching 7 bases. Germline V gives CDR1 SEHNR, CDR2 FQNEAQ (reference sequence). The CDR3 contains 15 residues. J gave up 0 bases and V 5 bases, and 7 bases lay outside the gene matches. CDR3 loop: CASSADRVLSYEQYF. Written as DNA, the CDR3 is TGTGCCAGCAGCGCAGACAGGGTACTCTCCTACGAGCAGTACTTC.

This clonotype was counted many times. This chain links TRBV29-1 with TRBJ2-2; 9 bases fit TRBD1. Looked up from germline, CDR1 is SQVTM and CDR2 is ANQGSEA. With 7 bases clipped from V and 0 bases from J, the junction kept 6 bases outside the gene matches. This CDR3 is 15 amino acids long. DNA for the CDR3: TGCAGCGCTCGGACAGGGGACACGAACACCGGGGAGCTGTTTTTT. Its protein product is CSARTGDTNTGELFF.

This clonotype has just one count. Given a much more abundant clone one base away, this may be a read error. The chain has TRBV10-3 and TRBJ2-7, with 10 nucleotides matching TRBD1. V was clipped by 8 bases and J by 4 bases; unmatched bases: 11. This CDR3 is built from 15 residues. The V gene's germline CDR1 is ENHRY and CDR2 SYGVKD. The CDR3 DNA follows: TGTGCCATCGGAGTCCTCCGGGACAGGGGATACGAGCAGTACTTC. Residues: CAIGVLRDRGYEQYF.

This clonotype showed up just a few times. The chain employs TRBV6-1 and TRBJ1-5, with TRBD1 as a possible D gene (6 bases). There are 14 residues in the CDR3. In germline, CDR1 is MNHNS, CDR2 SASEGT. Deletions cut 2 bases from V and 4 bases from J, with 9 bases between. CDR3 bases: TGTGCCAGCAGTGAATCTAGGGGGAATCAGCCCCAGCATTTT. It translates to CASSESRGNQPQHF.

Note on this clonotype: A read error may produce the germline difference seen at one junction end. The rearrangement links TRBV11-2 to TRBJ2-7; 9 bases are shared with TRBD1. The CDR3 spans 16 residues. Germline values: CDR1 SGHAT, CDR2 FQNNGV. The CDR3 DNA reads TGTGCCGGCAGCTTTATCCGGGGACAGGGACTAAACGAGCAGTACTTC. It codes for CAGSFIRGQGLNEQYF.

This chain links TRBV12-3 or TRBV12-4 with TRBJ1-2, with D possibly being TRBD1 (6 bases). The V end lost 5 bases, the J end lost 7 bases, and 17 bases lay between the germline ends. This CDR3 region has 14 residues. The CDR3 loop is CASSRRDTATGYTF. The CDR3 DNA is TGTGCCAGCAGTCGCCGGGACACGGCGACTGGCTACACCTTC.

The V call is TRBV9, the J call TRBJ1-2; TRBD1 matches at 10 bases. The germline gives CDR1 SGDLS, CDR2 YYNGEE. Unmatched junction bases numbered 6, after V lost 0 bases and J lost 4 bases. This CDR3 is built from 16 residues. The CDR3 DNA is TGTGCCAGCAGCGTAGGTCGACAGGGGGCCGTCTATGGCTACACCTTC. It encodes CASSVGRQGAVYGYTF.

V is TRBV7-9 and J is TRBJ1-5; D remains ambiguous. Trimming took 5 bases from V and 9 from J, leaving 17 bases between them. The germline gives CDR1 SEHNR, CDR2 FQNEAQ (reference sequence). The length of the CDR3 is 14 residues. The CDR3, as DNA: TGTGCCAGCAGCCCCCCGGGGTCCCTTTCGCCCCAGCATTTT. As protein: CASSPPGSLSPQHF.

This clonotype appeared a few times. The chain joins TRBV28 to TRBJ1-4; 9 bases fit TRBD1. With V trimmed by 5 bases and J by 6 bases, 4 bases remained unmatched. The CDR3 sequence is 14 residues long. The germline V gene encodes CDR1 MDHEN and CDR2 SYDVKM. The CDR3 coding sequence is TGTGCCAGCAGTAGGACAGGGGTCTATGAAAAACTGTTTTTT. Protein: CASSRTGVYEKLFF.

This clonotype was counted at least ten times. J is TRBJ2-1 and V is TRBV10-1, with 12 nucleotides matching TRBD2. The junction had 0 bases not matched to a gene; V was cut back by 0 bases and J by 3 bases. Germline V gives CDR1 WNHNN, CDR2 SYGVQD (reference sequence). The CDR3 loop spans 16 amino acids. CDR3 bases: TGCGCCAGCAGTGAGTCGACTAGCGGGGGCTACAATGAGCAGTTCTTC. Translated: CASSESTSGGYNEQFF.

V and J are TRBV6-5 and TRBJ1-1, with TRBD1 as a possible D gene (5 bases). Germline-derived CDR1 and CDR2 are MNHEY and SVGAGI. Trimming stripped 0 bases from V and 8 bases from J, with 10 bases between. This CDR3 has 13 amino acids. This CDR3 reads CASSYSGRDEAFF. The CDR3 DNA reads TGTGCCAGCAGTTACTCGGGGCGGGACGAAGCTTTCTTT.

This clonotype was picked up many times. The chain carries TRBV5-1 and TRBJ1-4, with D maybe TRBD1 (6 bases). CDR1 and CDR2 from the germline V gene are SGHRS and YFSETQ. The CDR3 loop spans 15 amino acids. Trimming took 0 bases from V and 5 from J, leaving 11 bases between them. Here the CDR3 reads CASSLGGTRNEKLFF. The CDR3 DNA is TGCGCCAGCAGCTTGGGCGGGACACGAAATGAAAAACTGTTTTTT.

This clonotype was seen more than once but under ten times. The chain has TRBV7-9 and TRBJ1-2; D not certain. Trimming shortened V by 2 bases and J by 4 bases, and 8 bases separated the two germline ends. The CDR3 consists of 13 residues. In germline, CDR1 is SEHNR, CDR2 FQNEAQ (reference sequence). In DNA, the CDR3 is TGTGCCAGCAGCTTAATGGGCTCCTATGGCTACACCTTC. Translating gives CASSLMGSYGYTF.

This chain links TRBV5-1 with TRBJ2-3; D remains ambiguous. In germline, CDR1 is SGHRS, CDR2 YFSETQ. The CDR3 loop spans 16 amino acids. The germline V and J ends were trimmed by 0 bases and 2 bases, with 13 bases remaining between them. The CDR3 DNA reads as TGCGCCAGCAGCTTGGGTAATCGGGTCCCCACAGATACGCAGTATTTT. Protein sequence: CASSLGNRVPTDTQYF. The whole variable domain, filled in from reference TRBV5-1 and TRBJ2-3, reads KAGVTQTPRYLIKTRGQQVTLSCSPISGHRSVSWYQQTPGQGLQFLFEYFSETQRNKGNFPGRFSGRQFSNSRSEMNVSTLELGDSALYLCASSLGNRVPTDTQYFGPGTRLTVL.

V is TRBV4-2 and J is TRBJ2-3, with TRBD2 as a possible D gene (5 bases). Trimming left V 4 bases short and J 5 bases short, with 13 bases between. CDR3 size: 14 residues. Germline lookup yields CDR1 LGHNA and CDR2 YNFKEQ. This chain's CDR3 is CASSPKGEGDTQYF. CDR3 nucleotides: TGTGCCAGCAGCCCAAAGGGCGAGGGAGATACGCAGTATTTT.

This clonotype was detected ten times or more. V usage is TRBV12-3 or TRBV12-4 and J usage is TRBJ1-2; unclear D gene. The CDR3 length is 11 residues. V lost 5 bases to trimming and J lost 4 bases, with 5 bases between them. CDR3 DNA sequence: TGTGCCAGCAGTCCGGGCTATGGCTACACCTTC. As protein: CASSPGYGYTF.